These 20 T cell receptor beta chains came from one sample sequenced in a study of T cell responses to AZD1222 COVID-19 vaccine. Data came from immunoSEQ multiplex PCR; TCRdb stores just in-frame clones and leaves some out. This table holds 80,000 or so clones, 90% to 95% found once. This material consisted of peripheral blood, taken on day 0 of AZD1222 vaccination. Receptor source: an adult in good health.

This rearrangement joins TRBV6-6 to TRBJ1-2; no reliable D call. Germline V CDR1 and CDR2: MNHNY, SVGAGI (reference sequence). The ends were cut back, 2 bases at V and 0 bases at J, with 7 bases in the middle. The CDR3 is 14 residues long. This CDR3 is CASSYSVANYGYTF. CDR3 nucleotides: TGTGCCAGCAGTTACAGTGTGGCTAACTATGGCTACACCTTC.

The chain uses TRBV4-3 and TRBJ1-4; the D gene is possibly TRBD1 (5 bases). The V end lost 3 bases, the J end lost 0 bases, and 20 bases lay between the germline ends. CDR1 LGHNA and CDR2 YSLEER come from the germline V gene. The length of the CDR3 is 19 residues. DNA for the CDR3: TGCGCCAGCAGCCAGGGACGCCGGGACGGAGTTGCAACTAATGAAAAACTGTTTTTT. This codes for CASSQGRRDGVATNEKLFF.

This clone was seen just once. The chain combines TRBV7-3 with TRBJ2-7; 11 bases are a match to TRBD2. V lost 3 bases to trimming and J lost 4 bases; unmatched junction nucleotides: 5. CDR1 is SGHTA, CDR2 FQGTGA, per germline. CDR3 length equals 15 residues. The CDR3 coding sequence is TGTGCCAGCAGCTTTGGTAGCGGGGGGGCATACGAGCAGTACTTC. Translated, it gives CASSFGSGGAYEQYF.

The chain joins TRBV7-9 to TRBJ2-7; D may match TRBD1 or TRBD2 (5 bases each). Germline assignment: CDR1 SEHNR and CDR2 FQNEAQ (reference sequence). The CDR3 sequence is 14 residues long. V was shortened by 4 bases and J by 5 bases, with 15 bases between the two germline ends. As DNA, the CDR3 is TGTGCCAGCAGCTCCCGAGGGGCAGGCCACGAGCAGTACTTC. Protein sequence: CASSSRGAGHEQYF.

This clone was detected once. V and J are TRBV7-2 and TRBJ1-1; 8 nucleotides match TRBD1. The CDR3 is 14 residues long. Germline CDR1 reads SGHTA; CDR2 reads FQGNSA. Trimming at V came to 5 bases and at J to 3 bases, leaving 5 bases not matched to a gene. CDR3 DNA sequence: TGTGCCAGCAGCACCTACAGGGGGGACACTGAAGCTTTCTTT. This codes for CASSTYRGDTEAFF.

V and J are TRBV19 and TRBJ2-6, with D possibly TRBD2 on 6 matching bases. The V gene's germline CDR1 is LNHDA and CDR2 SQIVND (reference sequence). The CDR3 totals 16 residues. V dropped 3 bases and J dropped 2 bases, with 11 bases sitting between them. In DNA, the CDR3 is TGTGCCAGTAGTATTTTGGGGGGAGCTGGGGCCAACGTCCTGACTTTC. It codes for CASSILGGAGANVLTF.

The table lists this clone with a few counts. The V gene is TRBV5-4, the J gene TRBJ1-1, with D perhaps matching TRBD1 (5 bases). CDR3 length: 14 amino acids. V was clipped by 4 bases and J by 1 base, with 11 bases between them. Germline V gene lookup returns CDR1 SGHNT and CDR2 YYREEE (reference sequence). The chain's CDR3 is CASSPGRRNTEAFF. As DNA, the CDR3 is TGTGCCAGCAGCCCGGGACGGAGGAACACTGAAGCTTTCTTT.

V gene TRBV7-6 combines with J gene TRBJ1-5; 7 bases are shared with TRBD1. The CDR3 loop spans 14 amino acids. The germline V gene encodes CDR1 SGHVS and CDR2 FNYEAQ. Germline trimming cut 4 bases from V and 5 bases from J; bases unmatched to any gene: 5. The DNA of the CDR3 is TGTGCCAGCAGCTCGACAGGGAAGGATCAGCCCCAGCATTTT. It translates to CASSSTGKDQPQHF.

The chain uses TRBV5-1 and TRBJ1-4; D gene uncertain. V was cut by 3 bases and J by 8 bases, with 11 bases left in between. The length of the CDR3 is 13 residues. Germline loops: CDR1 SGHRS, CDR2 YFSETQ. Written as DNA, the CDR3 is TGCGCCAGCAGCTGGGGAGTAGGAGAAAAACTGTTTTTT. Amino acids: CASSWGVGEKLFF.

V usage is TRBV7-9 and J usage is TRBJ1-1, with TRBD1 matching 8 bases. V lost 5 bases to trimming and J lost 8 bases; unmatched junction nucleotides: 16. This CDR3 is built from 16 residues. The germline CDR1 and CDR2 sequences are SEHNR and FQNEAQ (reference sequence). The CDR3 spells CASSEGTGVRQGEAFF. CDR3 coding DNA: TGTGCCAGCAGCGAGGGGACAGGAGTACGTCAGGGGGAAGCTTTCTTT.

The chain uses TRBV19 and TRBJ2-7; TRBD1 agrees at 7 bases. The CDR3 loop spans 14 amino acids. CDR1 and CDR2 from the germline V gene are LNHDA and SQIVND (reference sequence). The ends lost 4 bases at V and 0 bases at J; junction bases unmatched: 3. CDR3 bases: TGTGCCAGTAGTAGGGACAGCTACTCCTACGAGCAGTACTTC. Amino acids: CASSRDSYSYEQYF.

This chain connects TRBV19 to TRBJ2-1; TRBD2 is a possible D gene (6 bases). The CDR3 runs 14 residues. Between the trimmed V and J ends, which lost 9 bases and 7 bases, there was a span of 19 bases. The germline V gene encodes CDR1 LNHDA and CDR2 SQIVND (reference sequence). CDR3 bases: TGTGCCAGCTTTTCGGGACTTTCCTCAAATGAGCAGTTCTTC. Translating it yields CASFSGLSSNEQFF.

This clone has just one count. This chain joins TRBV19 and TRBJ2-4, with 8 nucleotides matching TRBD1. This CDR3 contains 13 residues. V lost 7 bases and J lost 5; bases outside the gene matches: 4. Per germline, CDR1 LNHDA and CDR2 SQIVND (reference sequence). The CDR3 is CASTLQGENIQYF. The CDR3 nucleotides are TGTGCCAGTACTCTACAGGGGGAAAACATTCAGTACTTC.

The sample holds many counts of this clone. This rearrangement joins TRBV6-6 to TRBJ1-6, with 8 positions matching TRBD1. The junction had 11 bases not matched to a gene; V was cut back by 4 bases and J by 12 bases. Germline CDR1 and CDR2: MNHNY and SVGAGI (reference sequence). The CDR3 totals 15 residues. The CDR3 is CASSCRQGQCLPLHF. In nucleotides, the CDR3 is TGTGCCAGCAGTTGCCGACAGGGGCAATGTTTACCCCTCCACTTT.

This sequence joins TRBV2 and TRBJ1-2, with TRBD1 identical over 7 bases. The CDR3 totals 13 residues. Germline-derived CDR1 and CDR2 are SNHLY and FYNNEI. Trimming took 4 bases from V and 3 from J; bases not matched to a gene: 2. CDR3 protein: CASSVQGDYGYTF. DNA for the CDR3: TGTGCCAGCAGTGTGCAGGGGGACTATGGCTACACCTTC.

This chain connects TRBV10-1 to TRBJ1-4; D gene ambiguous. The V and J ends lost 6 bases and 3 bases respectively, with 8 bases between them. The CDR3 has 13 amino acids. The germline V gene encodes CDR1 WNHNN and CDR2 SYGVQD (reference sequence). CDR3: CASRREANEKLFF. For the CDR3, the DNA is TGCGCCAGCAGAAGAGAGGCTAATGAAAAACTGTTTTTT.

The genes are TRBV19 and TRBJ2-3, with D unclear. V was cut by 2 bases and J by 3 bases, with 3 bases left in between. The CDR3 has 12 residues. Germline CDR1 LNHDA, CDR2 SQIVND (reference sequence). CDR3 amino acids: CASSIRTDTQYF. The CDR3 DNA follows: TGTGCCAGTAGTATACGAACAGATACGCAGTATTTT. Based on the CDR3 plus reference TRBV19 and TRBJ2-3, the full variable domain is DGGITQSPKYLFRKEGQNVTLSCEQNLNHDAMYWYRQDPGQGLRLIYYSQIVNDFQKGDIAEGYSVSREKKESFPLTVTSAQKNPTAFYLCASSIRTDTQYFGPGTRLTVL.

This clone was seen a single time. This chain joins TRBV2 and TRBJ1-3, with D uncertain. V lost 0 bases and J lost 3, with 6 bases in between. The CDR3 spans 14 residues. Germline-derived CDR1 and CDR2 are SNHLY and FYNNEI. CDR3 in amino acids: CASSEARVGNTIYF. The CDR3 coding sequence is TGTGCCAGCAGTGAAGCAAGGGTTGGAAACACCATATATTTT.

The chain joins TRBV7-3 to TRBJ1-1; maybe TRBD1 (5 bases). Deletions cut 5 bases from V and 1 base from J, with 8 bases between. Per germline, CDR1 SGHTA and CDR2 FQGTGA. This CDR3 region has 13 residues. Written as DNA, the CDR3 is TGTGCCAGCAGCGACAGATCGAACACTGAAGCTTTCTTT. This codes for CASSDRSNTEAFF.

This clone was seen only once. This chain links TRBV3-1 (or the pseudogene TRBV3-2) with TRBJ1-4; D gene ambiguous. The CDR3 covers 12 residues. V lost 3 bases and J lost 11, with 10 bases in between. Germline V lookup: CDR1 LGHDT, CDR2 YNNKEL (reference sequence). The DNA of the CDR3 is TGTGCCAGCAGCCAGGGAGGCCCTAAACTGTTTTTT. Protein: CASSQGGPKLFF.